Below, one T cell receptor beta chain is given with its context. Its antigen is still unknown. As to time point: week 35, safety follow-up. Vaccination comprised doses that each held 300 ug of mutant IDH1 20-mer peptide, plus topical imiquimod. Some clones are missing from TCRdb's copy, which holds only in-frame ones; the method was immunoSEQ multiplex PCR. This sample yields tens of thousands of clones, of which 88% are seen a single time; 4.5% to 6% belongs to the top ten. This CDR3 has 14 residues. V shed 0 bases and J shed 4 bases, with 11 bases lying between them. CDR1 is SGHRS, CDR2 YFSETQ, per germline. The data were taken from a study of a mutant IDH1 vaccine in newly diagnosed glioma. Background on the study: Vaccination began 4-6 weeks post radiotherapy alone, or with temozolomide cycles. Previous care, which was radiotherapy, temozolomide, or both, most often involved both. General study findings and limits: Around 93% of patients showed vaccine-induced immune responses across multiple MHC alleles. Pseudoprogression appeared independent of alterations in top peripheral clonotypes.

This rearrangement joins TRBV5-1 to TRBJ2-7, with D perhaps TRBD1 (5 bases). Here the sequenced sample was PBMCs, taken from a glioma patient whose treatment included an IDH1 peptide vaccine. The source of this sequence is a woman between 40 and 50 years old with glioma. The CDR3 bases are TGCGCCAGCAGCTTGGACCAACGACAGTACGAGCAGTACTTC. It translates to CASSLDQRQYEQYF.